This T cell receptor beta chain stems from a study of identical twins. Details on this clonotype: The junction differs from germline at one of its ends, possibly a read error.

TCRdb re-called the 5' RACE reads with MiXCR, one entry per CDR3 protein. In the table there are more than 1.5 million distinct CDR3 sequences, under 35% of which are singletons. There are 14 residues in the CDR3. Per germline, CDR1 SGHTS and CDR2 YDEGEE. V gene TRBV5-8 combines with J gene TRBJ2-3, with D perhaps assigned TRBD1 or TRBD2 (7 bases each). The sequenced material came from cord blood. The TCR sequence derives from a newborn girl in good health. The CDR3 coding sequence is TGTGCCAGCCACCAAGTCGGGGGGACAGATGCGCAGTATTTT. It yields the protein CASHQVGGTDAQYF.